Below are 9 T cell receptor beta chains sequenced from a single sample in a study of blood T cell repertoires in COVID-19. The protocol was immunoSEQ multiplex PCR, while the TCRdb copy is restricted to in-frame clones and leaves out a portion. There are about 190,000 clones in the sample; 89% occur only once, and approximately 7% lies in the top ten. Sequenced input: peripheral blood. These TCRs come from a man aged 35 to 55 with acute or convalescent COVID-19.

This chain joins TRBV28 and TRBJ2-2; 12 nucleotides line up with TRBD1. V lost 6 bases, J lost 6 bases, and 11 bases stayed unmatched. Germline V CDR1 and CDR2: MDHEN, SYDVKM. This CDR3 region has 17 residues. The CDR3: CASSPPTGQGAPGELFF. CDR3 sequence (DNA): TGTGCCAGCAGCCCCCCGACGGGACAGGGGGCGCCCGGGGAGCTGTTTTTT.

The V and J genes are TRBV30 and TRBJ2-2; 10 nucleotides agree with TRBD2. Germline V gene lookup returns CDR1 GTSNPN and CDR2 SVGIG (reference sequence). The CDR3 has 12 amino acids. J lost 7 bases, V lost 7 bases, and 3 bases had no gene match. In nucleotides, the CDR3 is TGTGCCTATTTAGCGGGGGGCGGGGAGCTGTTTTTT. Translated, it gives CAYLAGGGELFF.

J is TRBJ2-2 and V is TRBV5-4, with TRBD2 identical over 12 bases. V shed 2 bases and J 6 bases; nucleotides not matched to a gene: 2. The CDR3 extends over 15 amino acids. Looked up from germline, CDR1 is SGHNT and CDR2 is YYREEE (reference sequence). Written as DNA, the CDR3 is TGTGCCAGCAGCTTAGGACTAGCGGGGTCCGGGGAGCTGTTTTTT. Amino acid sequence: CASSLGLAGSGELFF.

This clone was observed a single time. V gene TRBV27 combines with J gene TRBJ2-5; no firm D call. V dropped 3 bases and J dropped 4 bases, with 9 bases sitting between them. Germline CDR1 reads MNHEY; CDR2 reads SMNVEV (reference sequence). The CDR3 is made up of 13 amino acids. CDR3 sequence (DNA): TGTGCCAGCAGTTTGCGTATCCGAGAGACCCAGTACTTC. This sequence encodes CASSLRIRETQYF.

This rearrangement joins TRBV6-4 to TRBJ1-1, with 7 bases identical to TRBD1. J gave up 4 bases and V 9 bases, and 14 bases lay outside the gene matches. CDR3 length: 15 residues. The germline V gene has CDR1 MRHNA and CDR2 SNTAGT. CDR3 coding DNA: TGTGCCAGATCCCCCAGGGGGATGCTGCGCACTGAAGCTTTCTTT. It codes for CARSPRGMLRTEAFF.

This chain connects TRBV10-1 to TRBJ1-4; tentatively, D is TRBD1 (5 bases). This CDR3 comprises 17 residues. V shed 10 bases and J shed 4 bases, with 25 bases lying between them. From germline, CDR1 is WNHNN and CDR2 SYGVQD (reference sequence). The CDR3 coding sequence is TGCGCCACGACGCAACTTGGGGCTAAGGGAATTAATGAAAAACTGTTTTTT. Protein: CATTQLGAKGINEKLFF.

This chain connects TRBV7-2 to TRBJ2-3; D possibly corresponds to TRBD2 (5 bases). The germline V and J ends were trimmed by 1 base and 2 bases, with 16 bases remaining between them. Germline V gene data show CDR1 as SGHTA and CDR2 as FQGNSA. The CDR3 consists of 17 residues. The CDR3 reads CASSLGAGWLITDTQYF. In nucleotides, the CDR3 is TGTGCCAGCAGCTTAGGGGCGGGCTGGCTTATCACAGATACGCAGTATTTT.

This chain uses TRBV7-2 with TRBJ2-7, with D maybe TRBD2 (6 bases). The CDR3 contains 14 residues. V dropped 1 base and J dropped 5 bases, with 12 bases sitting between them. Germline lookup yields CDR1 SGHTA and CDR2 FQGNSA. The CDR3 coding sequence is TGTGCCAGCAGCTTAGTTTCGCGCGGGAACGAGCAGTACTTC. This encodes CASSLVSRGNEQYF.

The chain carries TRBV5-1 and TRBJ2-3; 7 nucleotides line up with TRBD2. This CDR3 has 15 amino acids. V lost 0 bases, J lost 7 bases, and 8 bases stayed unmatched. Germline CDR1 and CDR2: SGHRS and YFSETQ. Here the CDR3 reads CASSLGGEGWNTQYF. CDR3 sequence (DNA): TGCGCCAGCAGCTTGGGAGGGGAGGGATGGAATACGCAGTATTTT. The whole variable domain, filled in from reference TRBV5-1 and TRBJ2-3, reads KAGVTQTPRYLIKTRGQQVTLSCSPISGHRSVSWYQQTPGQGLQFLFEYFSETQRNKGNFPGRFSGRQFSNSRSEMNVSTLELGDSALYLCASSLGGEGWNTQYFGPGTRLTVL.